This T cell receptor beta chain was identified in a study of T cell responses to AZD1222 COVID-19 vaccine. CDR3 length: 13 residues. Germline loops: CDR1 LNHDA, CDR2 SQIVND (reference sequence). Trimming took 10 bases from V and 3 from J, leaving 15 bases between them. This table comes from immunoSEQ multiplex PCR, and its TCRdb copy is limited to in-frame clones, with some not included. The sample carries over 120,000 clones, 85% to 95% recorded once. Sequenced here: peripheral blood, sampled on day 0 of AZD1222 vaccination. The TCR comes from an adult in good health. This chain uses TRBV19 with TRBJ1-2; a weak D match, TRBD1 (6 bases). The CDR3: CATPGQGHYGYTF. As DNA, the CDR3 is TGTGCCACTCCGGGACAAGGACACTATGGCTACACCTTC.